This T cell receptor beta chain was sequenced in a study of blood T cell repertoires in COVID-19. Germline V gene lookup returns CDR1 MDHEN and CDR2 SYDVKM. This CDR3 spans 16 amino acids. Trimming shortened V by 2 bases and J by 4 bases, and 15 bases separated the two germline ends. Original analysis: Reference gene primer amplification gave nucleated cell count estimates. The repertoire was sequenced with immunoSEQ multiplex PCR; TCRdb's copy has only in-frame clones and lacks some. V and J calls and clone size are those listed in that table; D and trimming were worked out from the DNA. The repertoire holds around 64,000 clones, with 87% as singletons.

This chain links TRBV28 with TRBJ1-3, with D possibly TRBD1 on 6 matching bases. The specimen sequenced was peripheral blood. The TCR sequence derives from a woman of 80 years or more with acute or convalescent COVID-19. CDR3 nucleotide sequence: TGTGCCAGCAGTTTAACCCTACAGGGCTCGGGAAACACCATATATTTT. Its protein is CASSLTLQGSGNTIYF.